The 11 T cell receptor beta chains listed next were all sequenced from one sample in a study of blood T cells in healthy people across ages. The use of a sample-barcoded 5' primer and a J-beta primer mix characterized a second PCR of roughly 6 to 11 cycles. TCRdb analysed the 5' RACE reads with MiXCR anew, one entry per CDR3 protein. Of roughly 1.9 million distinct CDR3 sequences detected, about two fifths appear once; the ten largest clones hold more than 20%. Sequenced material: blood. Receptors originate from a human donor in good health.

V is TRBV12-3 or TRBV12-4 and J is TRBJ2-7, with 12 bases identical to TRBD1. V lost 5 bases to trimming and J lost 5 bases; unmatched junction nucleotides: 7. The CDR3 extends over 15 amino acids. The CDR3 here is CASSKGTGGVHEQYF. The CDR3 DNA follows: TGTGCCAGCAGTAAGGGGACAGGGGGCGTCCACGAGCAGTACTTC.

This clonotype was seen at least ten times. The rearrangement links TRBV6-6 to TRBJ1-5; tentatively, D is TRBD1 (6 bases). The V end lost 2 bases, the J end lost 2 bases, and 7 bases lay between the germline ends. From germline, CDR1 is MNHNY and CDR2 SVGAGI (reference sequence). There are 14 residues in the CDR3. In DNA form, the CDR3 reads TGTGCCAGCAGTTACCGACAGGGCAATCAGCCCCAGCATTTT. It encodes CASSYRQGNQPQHF.

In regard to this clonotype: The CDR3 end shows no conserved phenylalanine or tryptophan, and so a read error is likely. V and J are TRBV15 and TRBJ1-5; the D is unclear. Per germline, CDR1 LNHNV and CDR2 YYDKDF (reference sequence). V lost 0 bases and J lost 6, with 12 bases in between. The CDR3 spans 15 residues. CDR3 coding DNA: TGTGCCACCAGCAGAGATTACACGGCGACTCAGCCCCAGCATATT. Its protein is CATSRDYTATQPQHI.

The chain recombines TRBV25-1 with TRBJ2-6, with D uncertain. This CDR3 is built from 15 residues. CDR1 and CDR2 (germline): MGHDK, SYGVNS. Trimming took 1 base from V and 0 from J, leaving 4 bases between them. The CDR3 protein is CASSELFSGANVLTF. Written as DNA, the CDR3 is TGTGCCAGCAGTGAATTATTCTCTGGGGCCAACGTCCTGACTTTC.

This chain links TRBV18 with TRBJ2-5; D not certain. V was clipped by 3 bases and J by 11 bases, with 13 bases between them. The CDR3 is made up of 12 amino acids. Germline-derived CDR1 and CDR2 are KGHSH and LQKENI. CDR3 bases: TGTGCCAGCTCACCGTCCAATTTGGAGCAGTACTTC. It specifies CASSPSNLEQYF. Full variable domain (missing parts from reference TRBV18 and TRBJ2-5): NAGVMQNPRHLVRRRGQEARLRCSPMKGHSHVYWYRQLPEEGLKFMVYLQKENIIDESGMPKERFSAEFPKEGPSILRIQQVVRGDSAAYFCASSPSNLEQYFGPGTRLLVL.

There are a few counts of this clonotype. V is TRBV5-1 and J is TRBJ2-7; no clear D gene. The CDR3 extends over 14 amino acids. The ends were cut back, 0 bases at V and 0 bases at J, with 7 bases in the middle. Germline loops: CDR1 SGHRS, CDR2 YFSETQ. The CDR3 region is CASSLGESSYEQYF. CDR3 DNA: TGCGCCAGCAGCTTGGGCGAAAGCTCCTACGAGCAGTACTTC.

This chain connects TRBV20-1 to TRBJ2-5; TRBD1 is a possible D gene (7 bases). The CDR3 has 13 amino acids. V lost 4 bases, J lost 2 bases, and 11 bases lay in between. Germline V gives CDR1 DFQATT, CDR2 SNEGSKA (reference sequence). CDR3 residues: CSAKAGGQETQYF. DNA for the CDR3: TGCAGTGCTAAGGCAGGGGGGCAAGAGACCCAGTACTTC.

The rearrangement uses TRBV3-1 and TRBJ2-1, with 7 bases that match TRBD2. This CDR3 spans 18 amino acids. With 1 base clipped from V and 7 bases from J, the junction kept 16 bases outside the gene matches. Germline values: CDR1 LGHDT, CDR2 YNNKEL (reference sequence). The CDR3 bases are TGTGCCAGCAGCCAAGCCCCCTGGGGGGTAGCGGGTCGTAATGAGCAGTTCTTC. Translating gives CASSQAPWGVAGRNEQFF.

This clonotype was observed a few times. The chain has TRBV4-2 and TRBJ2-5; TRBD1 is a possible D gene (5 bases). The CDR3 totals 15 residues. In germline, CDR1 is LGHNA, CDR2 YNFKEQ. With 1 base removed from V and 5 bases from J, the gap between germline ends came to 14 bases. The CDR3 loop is CASSQVPRVRETQYF. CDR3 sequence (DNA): TGTGCCAGCAGCCAAGTTCCCAGGGTGCGGGAGACCCAGTACTTC.

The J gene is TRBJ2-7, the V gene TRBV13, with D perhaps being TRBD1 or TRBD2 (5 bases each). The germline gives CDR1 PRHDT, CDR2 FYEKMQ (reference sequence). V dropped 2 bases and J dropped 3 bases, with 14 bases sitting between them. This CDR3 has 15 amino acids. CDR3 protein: CASSLRTLGCYEQYF. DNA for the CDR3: TGTGCCAGCAGCTTAAGGACACTAGGTTGCTACGAGCAGTACTTC. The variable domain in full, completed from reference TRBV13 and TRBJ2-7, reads AAGVIQSPRHLIKEKRETATLKCYPIPRHDTVYWYQQGPGQDPQFLISFYEKMQSDKGSIPDRFSAQQFSDYHSELNMSSLELGDSALYFCASSLRTLGCYEQYFGPGTRLTVT.

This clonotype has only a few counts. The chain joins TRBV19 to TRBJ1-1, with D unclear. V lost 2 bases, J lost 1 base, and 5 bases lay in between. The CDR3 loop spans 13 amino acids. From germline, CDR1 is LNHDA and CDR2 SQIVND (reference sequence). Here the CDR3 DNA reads TGTGCCAGTAGTATATCGCGGAACACTGAAGCTTTCTTT. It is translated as CASSISRNTEAFF.